The entry below gives a single TCR beta chain sequence along with its context. The CDR3 covers 12 residues. From germline, CDR1 is SEHNR and CDR2 FQNEAQ (reference sequence). V lost 4 bases to trimming and J lost 8 bases, with 8 bases between them. The repertoire was sequenced with immunoSEQ multiplex PCR; TCRdb's copy has only in-frame clones and lacks some. The repertoire holds approximately 52,000 clones, with 86% as singletons. These data are taken from a study of technical replicates of blood from a handful of donors. Specimen: PBMCs. The genes are TRBV7-9 and TRBJ2-2; D is unclear. The sequence derives from a human donor in good health. Some clones in this sample may be carry-over from other donors' samples. This CDR3 reads CASSSVIGELFF. The CDR3 region has the DNA TGTGCCAGCAGCTCGGTTATTGGGGAGCTGTTTTTT.